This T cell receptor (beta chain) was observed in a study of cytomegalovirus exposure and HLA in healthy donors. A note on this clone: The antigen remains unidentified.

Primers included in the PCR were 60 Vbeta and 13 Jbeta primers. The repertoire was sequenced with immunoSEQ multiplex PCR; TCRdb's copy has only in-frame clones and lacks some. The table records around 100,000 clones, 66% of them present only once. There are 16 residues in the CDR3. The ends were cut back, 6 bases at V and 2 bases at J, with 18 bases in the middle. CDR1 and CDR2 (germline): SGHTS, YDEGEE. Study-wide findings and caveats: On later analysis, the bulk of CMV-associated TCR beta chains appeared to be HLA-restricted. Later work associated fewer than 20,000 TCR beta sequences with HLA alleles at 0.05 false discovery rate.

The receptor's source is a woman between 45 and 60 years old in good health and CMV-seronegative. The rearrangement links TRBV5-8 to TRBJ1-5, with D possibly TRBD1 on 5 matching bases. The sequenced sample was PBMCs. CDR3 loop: CASTLPPGRGNQPQHF. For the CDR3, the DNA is TGTGCCAGCACTTTGCCCCCGGGCAGGGGCAATCAGCCCCAGCATTTT.